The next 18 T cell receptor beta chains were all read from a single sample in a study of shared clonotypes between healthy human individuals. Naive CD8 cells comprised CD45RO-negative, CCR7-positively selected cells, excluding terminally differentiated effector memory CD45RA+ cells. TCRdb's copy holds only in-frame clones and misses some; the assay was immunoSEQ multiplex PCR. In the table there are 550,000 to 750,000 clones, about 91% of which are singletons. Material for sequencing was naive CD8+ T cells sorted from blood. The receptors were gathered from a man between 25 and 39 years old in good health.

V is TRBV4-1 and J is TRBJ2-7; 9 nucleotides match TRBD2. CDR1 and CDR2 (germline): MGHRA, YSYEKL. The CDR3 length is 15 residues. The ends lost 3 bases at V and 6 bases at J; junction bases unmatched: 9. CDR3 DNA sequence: TGCGCCAGCAGCCACAGGACTAGCGTTATGGGCGAGCAGTACTTC. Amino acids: CASSHRTSVMGEQYF.

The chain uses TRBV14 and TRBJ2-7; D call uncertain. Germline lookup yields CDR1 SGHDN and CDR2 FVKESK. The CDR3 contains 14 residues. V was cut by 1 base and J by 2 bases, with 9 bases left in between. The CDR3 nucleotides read TGTGCCAGCAGCCAAGTGGACGTAGCCTACGAGCAGTACTTC. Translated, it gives CASSQVDVAYEQYF.

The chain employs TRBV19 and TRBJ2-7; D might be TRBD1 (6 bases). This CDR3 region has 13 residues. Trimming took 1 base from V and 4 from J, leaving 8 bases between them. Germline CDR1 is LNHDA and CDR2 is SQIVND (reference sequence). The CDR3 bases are TGTGCCAGTAGTATAGTGACAGGTTACGAGCAGTACTTC. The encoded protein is CASSIVTGYEQYF.

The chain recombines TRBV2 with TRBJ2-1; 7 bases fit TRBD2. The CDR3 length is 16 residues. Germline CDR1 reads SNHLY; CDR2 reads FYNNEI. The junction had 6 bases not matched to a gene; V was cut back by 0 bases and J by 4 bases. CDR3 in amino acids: CASSEAFAGDYNEQFF. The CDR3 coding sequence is TGTGCCAGCAGTGAAGCCTTTGCGGGAGATTACAATGAGCAGTTCTTC. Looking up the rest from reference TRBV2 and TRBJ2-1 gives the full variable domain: EPEVTQTPSHQVTQMGQEVILRCVPISNHLYFYWYRQILGQKVEFLVSFYNNEISEKSEIFDDQFSVERPDGSNFTLKIRSTKLEDSAMYFCASSEAFAGDYNEQFFGPGTRLTVL.

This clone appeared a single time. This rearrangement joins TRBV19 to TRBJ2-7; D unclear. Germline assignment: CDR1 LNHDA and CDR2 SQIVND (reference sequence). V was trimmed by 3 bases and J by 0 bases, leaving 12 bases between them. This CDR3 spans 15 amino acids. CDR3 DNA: TGTGCCAGTAGTATTAGAGGCGGTAGCTCCTACGAGCAGTACTTC. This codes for CASSIRGGSSYEQYF.

CDR3 sequence reads: CASSWTASSEAFF. For the CDR3, the DNA is TGCGCCAGCAGCTGGACCGCCTCGAGTGAAGCTTTCTTT. J is TRBJ1-1 and V is TRBV5-1; D remains ambiguous. This CDR3 has 13 amino acids. Trimming cost V 3 bases and J 7 bases, with 13 bases left between them. Germline CDR1 is SGHRS and CDR2 is YFSETQ.

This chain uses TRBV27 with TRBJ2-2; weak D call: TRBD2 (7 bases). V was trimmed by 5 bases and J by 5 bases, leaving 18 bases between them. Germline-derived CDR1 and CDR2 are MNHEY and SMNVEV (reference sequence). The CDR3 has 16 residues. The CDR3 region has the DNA TGTGCCAGCAGTCCACCGCTAAGGGGGGGGACCGGGGAGCTGTTTTTT. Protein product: CASSPPLRGGTGELFF.

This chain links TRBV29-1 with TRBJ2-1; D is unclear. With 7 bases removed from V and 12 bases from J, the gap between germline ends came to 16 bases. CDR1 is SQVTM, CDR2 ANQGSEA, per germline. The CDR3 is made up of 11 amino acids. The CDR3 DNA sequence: TGCAGCGCTTCCCTGGTACAAGGGCAGTTCTTC. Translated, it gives CSASLVQGQFF.

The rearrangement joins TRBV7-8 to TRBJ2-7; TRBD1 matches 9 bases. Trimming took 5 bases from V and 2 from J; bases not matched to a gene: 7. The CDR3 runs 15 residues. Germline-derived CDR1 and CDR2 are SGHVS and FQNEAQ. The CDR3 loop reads CASSRDRDRAYEQYF. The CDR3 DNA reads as TGTGCCAGCAGCCGAGACCGGGACAGGGCCTACGAGCAGTACTTC.

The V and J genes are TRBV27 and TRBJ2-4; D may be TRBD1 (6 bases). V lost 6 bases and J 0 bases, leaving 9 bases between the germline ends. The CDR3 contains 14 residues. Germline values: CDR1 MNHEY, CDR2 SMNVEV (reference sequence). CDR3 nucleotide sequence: TGTGCCAGCAGCTCGACAGGAGCCAAAAACATTCAGTACTTC. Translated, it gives CASSSTGAKNIQYF.

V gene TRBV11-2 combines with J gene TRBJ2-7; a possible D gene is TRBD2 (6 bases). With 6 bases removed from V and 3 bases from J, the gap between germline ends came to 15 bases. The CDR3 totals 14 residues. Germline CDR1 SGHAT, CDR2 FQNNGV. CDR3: CASRRVAEGYEQYF. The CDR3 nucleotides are TGTGCCAGCAGGAGGGTAGCGGAGGGCTACGAGCAGTACTTC.

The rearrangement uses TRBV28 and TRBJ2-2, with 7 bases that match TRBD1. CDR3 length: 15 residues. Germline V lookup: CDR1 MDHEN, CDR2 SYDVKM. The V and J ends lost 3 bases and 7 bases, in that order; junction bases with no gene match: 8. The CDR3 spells CASSFLGGEVGELFF. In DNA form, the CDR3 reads TGTGCCAGCAGTTTCCTAGGGGGCGAGGTCGGGGAGCTGTTTTTT.

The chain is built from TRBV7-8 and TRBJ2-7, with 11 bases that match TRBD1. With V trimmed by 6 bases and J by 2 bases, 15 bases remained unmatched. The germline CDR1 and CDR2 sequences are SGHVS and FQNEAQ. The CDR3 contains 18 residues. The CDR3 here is CASRPGQGAQIWTYEQYF. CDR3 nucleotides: TGTGCCAGCAGACCCGGACAGGGGGCGCAAATTTGGACCTACGAGCAGTACTTC.

CDR3 sequence (DNA): TGTGCCAGCTCACCCCAGACAGGGCTCAACACCGGGGAGCTGTTTTTT. Protein: CASSPQTGLNTGELFF. The chain is built from TRBV18 and TRBJ2-2; 7 bases fit TRBD1. CDR1 and CDR2 (germline): KGHSH, LQKENI. The CDR3 consists of 16 residues. J lost 2 bases, V lost 3 bases, and 6 bases had no gene match.

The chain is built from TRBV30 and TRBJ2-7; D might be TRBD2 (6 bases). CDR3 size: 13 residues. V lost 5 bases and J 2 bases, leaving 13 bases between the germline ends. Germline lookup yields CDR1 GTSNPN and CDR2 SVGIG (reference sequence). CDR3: CAWGRGSTYEQYF. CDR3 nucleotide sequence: TGTGCCTGGGGCCGGGGGAGCACCTACGAGCAGTACTTC. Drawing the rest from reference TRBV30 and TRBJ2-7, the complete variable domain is SQTIHQWPATLVQPVGSPLSLECTVEGTSNPNLYWYRQAAGRGLQLLFYSVGIGQISSEVPQNLSASRPQDRQFILSSKKLLLSDSGFYLCAWGRGSTYEQYFGPGTRLTVT.

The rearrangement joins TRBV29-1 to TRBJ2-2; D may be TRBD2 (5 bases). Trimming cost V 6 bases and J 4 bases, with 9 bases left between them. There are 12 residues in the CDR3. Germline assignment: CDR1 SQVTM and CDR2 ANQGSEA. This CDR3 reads CSVPGGTGELFF. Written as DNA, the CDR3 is TGCAGCGTGCCCGGAGGCACCGGGGAGCTGTTTTTT.

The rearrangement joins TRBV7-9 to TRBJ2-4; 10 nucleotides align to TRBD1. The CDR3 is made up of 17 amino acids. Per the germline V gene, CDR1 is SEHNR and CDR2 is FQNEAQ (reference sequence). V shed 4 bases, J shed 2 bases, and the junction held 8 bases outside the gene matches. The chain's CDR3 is CASSSMTGGIPKNIQYF. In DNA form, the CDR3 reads TGTGCCAGCAGCTCTATGACAGGGGGCATTCCCAAAAACATTCAGTACTTC.

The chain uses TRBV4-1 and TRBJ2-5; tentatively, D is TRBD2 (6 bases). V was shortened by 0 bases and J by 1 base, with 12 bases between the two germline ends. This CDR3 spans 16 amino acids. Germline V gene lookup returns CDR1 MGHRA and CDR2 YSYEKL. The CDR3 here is CASSQDFGSGQETQYF. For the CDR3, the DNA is TGCGCCAGCAGCCAAGATTTTGGTAGCGGCCAAGAGACCCAGTACTTC.